This TCR beta chain was found in a study of T cells after yellow fever vaccination. Germline lookup yields CDR1 SNHLY and CDR2 FYNNEI. V shed 3 bases and J 3 bases; nucleotides not matched to a gene: 17. This CDR3 contains 19 residues. UMIs and a universal primer site were added when TCR cDNA was made by 5'RACE template switching. MiXCR, run by TCRdb on the 5' RACE reads, gives a single entry per CDR3 protein. The sample gives 350,000 to 550,000 distinct CDR3 sequences, roughly a sixth of which show up once; 18% is in the top ten. The rearrangement uses TRBV2 and TRBJ2-3; 8 bases map to TRBD2. The sequenced sample was PBMCs, obtained before the yellow fever booster vaccination. This sequence was found in a man aged 18 to 30 who received the YFV17D yellow fever vaccine. CDR3 nucleotide sequence: TGTGCCAGCAGTGATATAGTTTCCGGGGGGGCTCTTAGTACAGATACGCAGTATTTT. Translating gives CASSDIVSGGALSTDTQYF.